The 22 T cell receptor beta chains in this list originate from one sample, sequenced in a study of blood T cell repertoires in COVID-19. TCRdb keeps only in-frame clones here, not all; method: immunoSEQ multiplex PCR. Seen here are about 300,000 clones, 85% to 90% observed once, and the top ten hold roughly 2.9%. Material for sequencing was PBMCs or T cells enriched from blood (not recorded which). These receptors were collected from a woman in her forties or fifties who had been exposed to COVID-19.

This chain connects TRBV6-5 to TRBJ1-2; tentatively, D is TRBD1 (5 bases). Germline CDR1 reads MNHEY; CDR2 reads SVGAGI. V dropped 6 bases and J dropped 1 base, with 12 bases sitting between them. The CDR3 totals 14 residues. CDR3 nucleotides: TGTGCCAGCAGCCAGGACACAAATAACTATGGCTACACCTTC. Protein product: CASSQDTNNYGYTF.

The rearrangement uses TRBV19 and TRBJ1-3; 7 bases line up with TRBD1. The CDR3 runs to 14 residues. Germline V gene lookup returns CDR1 LNHDA and CDR2 SQIVND (reference sequence). The V gene end was trimmed by 9 bases and the J gene end by 2 bases; junction bases not matched to a gene: 7. CDR3 amino acids: CASRTGVTGNTIYF. The CDR3 DNA reads as TGTGCCAGCAGAACAGGGGTTACTGGAAACACCATATATTTT.

This clone was counted a single time. This chain joins TRBV5-6 and TRBJ1-5, with D perhaps TRBD1 (5 bases). Germline V gene data show CDR1 as SGHDT and CDR2 as YYEEEE. CDR3 length: 15 residues. With 6 bases removed from V and 4 bases from J, the gap between germline ends came to 17 bases. DNA for the CDR3: TGTGCCAGCACCTCCAATGGGGCGGTAAATCAGCCCCAGCATTTT. Translating it yields CASTSNGAVNQPQHF. Drawing the rest from reference TRBV5-6 and TRBJ1-5, the complete variable domain is DAGVTQSPTHLIKTRGQQVTLRCSPKSGHDTVSWYQQALGQGPQFIFQYYEEEERQRGNFPDRFSGHQFPNYSSELNVNALLLGDSALYLCASTSNGAVNQPQHFGDGTRLSIL.

The chain joins TRBV19 to TRBJ2-3, with TRBD2 identical over 10 bases. The CDR3 totals 17 residues. The germline gives CDR1 LNHDA, CDR2 SQIVND (reference sequence). With V trimmed by 5 bases and J by 2 bases, 10 bases remained unmatched. The CDR3 nucleotides are TGTGCCAGTAGTTTCGGGACTAGCGAACACTACACAGATACGCAGTATTTT. Residues: CASSFGTSEHYTDTQYF.

The chain couples TRBV3-1 (or the pseudogene TRBV3-2) to TRBJ2-2, with 9 bases lining up with TRBD1. The germline V gene has CDR1 LGHDT and CDR2 YNNKEL (reference sequence). This CDR3 spans 14 amino acids. After removal of 4 bases from V and 8 bases from J, the junction contained 5 bases not matched to a gene. CDR3 protein: CASSPDRGFGELFF. The CDR3 region has the DNA TGTGCCAGCAGCCCGGACAGGGGATTTGGGGAGCTGTTTTTT.

The chain links TRBV6-1 to TRBJ2-1, with D maybe TRBD2 (5 bases). The CDR3 is made up of 13 amino acids. V lost 1 base and J lost 7, with 8 bases in between. CDR1 MNHNS and CDR2 SASEGT come from the germline V gene. CDR3 in DNA: TGTGCCAGCAGTGAAGAAAGAGGGAATGAGCAGTTCTTC. Translating gives CASSEERGNEQFF.

Here the CDR3 reads CASSLDRGVDTQYF. The CDR3 nucleotides are TGCGCCAGCAGCTTGGACAGGGGAGTGGATACGCAGTATTTT. This chain joins TRBV5-1 and TRBJ2-3; 7 nucleotides line up with TRBD1. The length of the CDR3 is 14 residues. V lost 0 bases, J lost 6 bases, and 4 bases stayed unmatched. CDR1 and CDR2 (germline): SGHRS, YFSETQ.

V gene TRBV2 combines with J gene TRBJ1-5, with D hard to call. The CDR3 is 12 residues long. Germline assignment: CDR1 SNHLY and CDR2 FYNNEI. The V gene lost 5 bases and the J gene lost 7 bases, with 9 bases spanning the gap. The CDR3 DNA reads as TGTGCCAGCAGTCAGGTCGGACAGCCCCAGCATTTT. The encoded protein is CASSQVGQPQHF.

The chain employs TRBV28 and TRBJ1-1; D perhaps matches TRBD1 (6 bases). The CDR3 covers 13 residues. From germline, CDR1 is MDHEN and CDR2 SYDVKM. V was cut by 6 bases and J by 4 bases, with 12 bases left in between. Written as DNA, the CDR3 is TGTGCCAGCAGAGTCAGGGGCGCCACTGAAGCTTTCTTT. It encodes CASRVRGATEAFF.

The chain is built from TRBV12-3 or TRBV12-4 and TRBJ1-1; TRBD1 matches 8 bases. CDR3 length equals 13 residues. J was trimmed by 6 bases and V by 6 bases; bases with no gene match: 6. CDR3 residues: CASRSGQVAEAFF. In nucleotides, the CDR3 is TGTGCCAGCAGGTCGGGACAGGTCGCTGAAGCTTTCTTT.

The chain carries TRBV7-2 and TRBJ2-2; D uncertain. V shed 0 bases and J shed 4 bases, with 6 bases lying between them. Germline values: CDR1 SGHTA, CDR2 FQGNSA. The CDR3 is 14 amino acids. In DNA, the CDR3 is TGTGCCAGCAGCTTAGCTCCGAGCACCGGGGAGCTGTTTTTT. Its translation is CASSLAPSTGELFF.

The chain joins TRBV29-1 to TRBJ1-1, with D tentatively TRBD1 (5 bases). Trimming took 5 bases from V and 6 from J, leaving 16 bases between them. Germline values: CDR1 SQVTM, CDR2 ANQGSEA. This CDR3 is built from 13 residues. The CDR3 here is CSVSGGRSAEAFF. For the CDR3, the DNA is TGCAGCGTTTCCGGGGGTCGATCCGCTGAAGCTTTCTTT.

V and J are TRBV6-5 and TRBJ1-5; 7 bases are a match to TRBD1. Germline assignment: CDR1 MNHEY and CDR2 SVGAGI. V was pared by 6 bases and J by 5 bases, with 4 bases of the junction left unmatched. There are 13 residues in the CDR3. DNA of the CDR3: TGTGCCAGCAGAAATCAGGGGGATCAGCCCCAGCATTTT. It yields the protein CASRNQGDQPQHF.

This chain links TRBV7-9 with TRBJ1-2; 7 bases agree with TRBD1. Trimming took 1 base from V and 4 from J; bases not matched to a gene: 3. Germline lookup yields CDR1 SEHNR and CDR2 FQNEAQ (reference sequence). The CDR3 covers 14 residues. The CDR3 sequence is CASSLEAGGYGYTF. The CDR3 coding sequence is TGTGCCAGCAGCTTAGAGGCAGGGGGCTATGGCTACACCTTC.

This sequence joins TRBV2 and TRBJ1-2; D ambiguous. V lost 6 bases and J 4 bases, leaving 15 bases between the germline ends. Germline lookup yields CDR1 SNHLY and CDR2 FYNNEI. This CDR3 has 14 amino acids. The CDR3: CASSREKGPYGYTF. The CDR3 nucleotides are TGTGCCAGCAGCCGGGAAAAGGGTCCCTATGGCTACACCTTC. The full variable domain, its missing parts supplied by reference TRBV2 and TRBJ1-2, is EPEVTQTPSHQVTQMGQEVILRCVPISNHLYFYWYRQILGQKVEFLVSFYNNEISEKSEIFDDQFSVERPDGSNFTLKIRSTKLEDSAMYFCASSREKGPYGYTFGSGTRLTVV.

This chain connects TRBV11-2 to TRBJ1-6, with a weak D call TRBD1 (6 bases). The length of the CDR3 is 14 residues. The V end was cut by 4 bases, the J end by 9 bases, with 13 bases between. CDR1 is SGHAT and CDR2 is FQNNGV in the germline V gene. CDR3 sequence: CASSSRGAGSPLHF. The CDR3 nucleotides read TGTGCCAGCAGCTCGCGGGGGGCTGGTTCACCCCTCCACTTT. The full variable domain, with the rest looked up from reference TRBV11-2 and TRBJ1-6, is EAGVAQSPRYKIIEKRQSVAFWCNPISGHATLYWYQQILGQGPKLLIQFQNNGVVDDSQLPKDRFSAERLKGVDSTLKIQPAKLEDSAVYLCASSSRGAGSPLHFGNGTRLTVT.

The chain couples TRBV5-8 to TRBJ1-4; TRBD1 matches at 7 bases. Germline CDR1 reads SGHTS; CDR2 reads YDEGEE. V gave up 2 bases and J gave up 5 bases; unmatched junction bases: 6. This CDR3 is built from 15 residues. This CDR3 is CASSFLGQLNEKLFF. For the CDR3, the DNA is TGTGCCAGCAGCTTTCTGGGACAGTTAAATGAAAAACTGTTTTTT.

The chain joins TRBV6-5 to TRBJ2-2; D perhaps matches TRBD2 (5 bases). CDR1 MNHEY and CDR2 SVGAGI come from the germline V gene. V gave up 6 bases and J gave up 6 bases, with 14 bases separating them. The CDR3 consists of 14 residues. For the CDR3, the DNA is TGTGCCAGCAGCGCCTATACCGGGGCCGGGGAGCTGTTTTTT. This codes for CASSAYTGAGELFF.

The chain is built from TRBV7-9 and TRBJ1-5, with D hard to call. Germline CDR1 is SEHNR and CDR2 is FQNEAQ (reference sequence). The CDR3 contains 15 residues. V was trimmed by 1 base and J by 0 bases, leaving 7 bases between them. The CDR3 sequence is CASSLGASSNQPQHF. The CDR3 DNA reads TGTGCCAGCAGCTTAGGGGCGAGTAGCAATCAGCCCCAGCATTTT.

V gene TRBV7-9 combines with J gene TRBJ2-5; TRBD1 agrees at 7 bases. CDR3 length equals 15 residues. Trimming cost V 4 bases and J 0 bases; bases outside gene matches: 5. CDR1 and CDR2 from the germline V gene are SEHNR and FQNEAQ (reference sequence). CDR3 in DNA: TGTGCCAGCAGCTCACCGGGACAGTACCAAGAGACCCAGTACTTC. Amino acids: CASSSPGQYQETQYF.

In this sample, this clone turned up a few times. The J gene is TRBJ2-5, the V gene TRBV4-1; D unresolved. The V end lost 0 bases, the J end lost 4 bases, and 15 bases lay between the germline ends. Per germline, CDR1 MGHRA and CDR2 YSYEKL. The CDR3 spans 16 residues. CDR3 nucleotide sequence: TGCGCCAGCAGCCAAGATCGCGGCCCCCCCACAGAGACCCAGTACTTC. Its protein product is CASSQDRGPPTETQYF.

The chain has TRBV27 and TRBJ2-7, with a possible D match to TRBD2 (7 bases). The V gene lost 3 bases and the J gene lost 4 bases, with 16 bases spanning the gap. CDR1 MNHEY and CDR2 SMNVEV come from the germline V gene (reference sequence). This CDR3 comprises 15 residues. CDR3 protein: CASSFGGREIYEQYF. CDR3 DNA: TGTGCCAGCAGTTTCGGGGGGCGAGAGATTTACGAGCAGTACTTC.